Listed here are 18 T cell receptor beta chains from one sample, sequenced in a study of Graves' ophthalmopathy and Graves' hyperthyroidism. RNA transcripts were the template, and TCR beta CDR3 regions were amplified from them. Investigators did first-round RT-PCR with HTBI primers, then second-round multiplex PCR. MiXCR, applied by TCRdb to the multiplex PCR reads, yields one record per CDR3 protein. The sample carries some 160,000 distinct CDR3 sequences, roughly 36% recorded once. Sequenced material: peripheral blood. These receptors were taken from a young man with Graves' ophthalmopathy.

The chain employs TRBV24-1 and TRBJ1-2; D possibly corresponds to TRBD1 (6 bases). The CDR3 contains 13 residues. V was pared by 4 bases and J by 6 bases, with 11 bases between. CDR1 and CDR2 from the germline V gene are KGHDR and SFDVKD. The CDR3 loop reads CATSDRTDDGYTF. The CDR3 region has the DNA TGTGCCACCAGTGACCGGACAGACGATGGCTACACCTTC.

This clonotype was observed many times. The rearrangement uses TRBV4-3 and TRBJ1-2, with 12 bases fitting TRBD1. Germline-derived CDR1 and CDR2 are LGHNA and YSLEER. V lost 1 base to trimming and J lost 7 bases; unmatched junction nucleotides: 13. CDR3 length: 18 amino acids. The CDR3 is CASSQAPSGDRGRSGYTF. CDR3 DNA: TGCGCCAGCAGCCAAGCTCCCTCCGGGGACAGGGGGCGCAGTGGCTACACCTTC.

This clonotype occurred many times. The chain couples TRBV18 to TRBJ2-5; 12 bases line up with TRBD2. Trimming took 3 bases from V and 6 from J; bases not matched to a gene: 8. The CDR3 is 16 amino acids. CDR1 and CDR2 (germline): KGHSH, LQKENI. The DNA of the CDR3 is TGTGCCAGCTCACCCTCACTAGCGGGAGGAGGAAAGACCCAGTACTTC. Translating it yields CASSPSLAGGGKTQYF.

This clonotype has a count of ten or more. This chain joins TRBV7-9 and TRBJ1-2; D ambiguous. Trimming took off 1 base at V and 1 base at J, with 10 bases between the two ends. Germline loops: CDR1 SEHNR, CDR2 FQNEAQ (reference sequence). The length of the CDR3 is 15 residues. CDR3 amino acids: CASSLDSGGNYGYTF. CDR3 coding DNA: TGTGCCAGCAGCTTAGACTCGGGCGGTAACTATGGCTACACCTTC.

This clonotype came up many times. This chain uses TRBV28 with TRBJ1-5; 8 positions match TRBD1. The CDR3 is 15 amino acids. The germline V gene has CDR1 MDHEN and CDR2 SYDVKM. V gave up 5 bases and J gave up 3 bases; unmatched junction bases: 6. Here the CDR3 reads CASSLGTGNNQPQHF. Written as DNA, the CDR3 is TGTGCCAGCAGTCTTGGGACAGGTAACAATCAGCCCCAGCATTTT.

This clonotype was picked up many times. The chain employs TRBV27 and TRBJ1-2, with D hard to call. V was cut by 6 bases and J by 6 bases, with 17 bases left in between. Germline lookup yields CDR1 MNHEY and CDR2 SMNVEV (reference sequence). CDR3 length: 14 amino acids. CDR3 sequence reads: CASRLGSWGHGYTF. The CDR3 nucleotides are TGTGCCAGCAGATTGGGATCATGGGGTCATGGCTACACCTTC.

This clonotype was observed many times. V is TRBV28 and J is TRBJ1-1; 9 bases match TRBD1. V shed 1 base and J 4 bases; nucleotides not matched to a gene: 16. From germline, CDR1 is MDHEN and CDR2 SYDVKM. The CDR3 sequence is 19 residues long. The CDR3 protein is CASSLSILNWGTGSTEAFF. As DNA, the CDR3 is TGTGCCAGCAGTTTATCCATACTCAACTGGGGGACAGGGAGCACTGAAGCTTTCTTT. Based on the CDR3 plus reference TRBV28 and TRBJ1-1, the full variable domain is DVKVTQSSRYLVKRTGEKVFLECVQDMDHENMFWYRQDPGLGLRLIYFSYDVKMKEKGDIPEGYSVSREKKERFSLILESASTNQTSMYLCASSLSILNWGTGSTEAFFGQGTRLTVV.

The chain has TRBV10-3 and TRBJ1-1; no clear D gene. Trimming took 2 bases from V and 0 from J, leaving 7 bases between them. This CDR3 contains 14 residues. CDR1 is ENHRY and CDR2 is SYGVKD in the germline V gene. Here the CDR3 reads CAISEPTLNTEAFF. The CDR3, as DNA: TGTGCCATCAGTGAGCCGACATTGAACACTGAAGCTTTCTTT.

The V and J genes are TRBV6-2 or TRBV6-3 and TRBJ2-5; TRBD2 agrees at 10 bases. The CDR3 loop spans 14 amino acids. Unmatched junction bases numbered 4, after V lost 2 bases and J lost 7 bases. Germline V gene sequence: CDR1 MNHEY, CDR2 SVGEGT. CDR3 nucleotides: TGTGCCAGCAGTTACACTAGCGGGATTGTGACCCAGTACTTC. Translation: CASSYTSGIVTQYF.

This clonotype has at least ten counts. The chain uses TRBV4-3 and TRBJ2-7; TRBD2 matches 11 bases. The CDR3 spans 15 residues. CDR1 and CDR2 from the germline V gene are LGHNA and YSLEER. Trimming took 1 base from V and 3 from J; bases not matched to a gene: 2. The CDR3 bases are TGCGCCAGCAGCCAAGGTCTAGCGGGAGGCTACGAGCAGTACTTC. This sequence encodes CASSQGLAGGYEQYF.

This clonotype occurred a few times. The chain combines TRBV6-5 with TRBJ1-1; D ambiguous. The CDR3 consists of 15 residues. The V gene lost 3 bases and the J gene lost 6 bases, with 17 bases spanning the gap. CDR1 and CDR2 (germline): MNHEY, SVGAGI. The CDR3 loop is CASSYNPGPGAEAFF. Here the CDR3 DNA reads TGTGCCAGCAGTTATAACCCTGGCCCAGGCGCTGAAGCTTTCTTT.

This clonotype was found a few times. The chain couples TRBV6-1 to TRBJ2-7; tentatively, D is TRBD2 (5 bases). The CDR3 covers 14 residues. V was clipped by 6 bases and J by 1 base, with 13 bases between them. CDR1 MNHNS and CDR2 SASEGT come from the germline V gene. The CDR3 region is CASSELGRSYEQYF. The DNA for the CDR3 is TGTGCCAGCAGCGAGTTGGGGAGATCCTACGAGCAGTACTTC.

This clonotype was seen ten or more times. The gene calls are TRBV10-3 and TRBJ1-1; D might be TRBD1 (5 bases). V shed 10 bases and J shed 4 bases, with 10 bases lying between them. The CDR3 is made up of 11 amino acids. Germline lookup yields CDR1 ENHRY and CDR2 SYGVKD. The CDR3, as DNA: TGTGCCACCCTGGGGGGCACTGAAGCTTTCTTT. Translation: CATLGGTEAFF.

The chain couples TRBV7-2 to TRBJ1-2, with no clear D. The germline V and J ends were trimmed by 1 base and 6 bases, with 9 bases remaining between them. Germline V gives CDR1 SGHTA, CDR2 FQGNSA. The CDR3 runs 13 residues. The CDR3 reads CASSLDNNNGYTF. The CDR3 coding sequence is TGTGCCAGCAGCTTAGATAACAACAATGGCTACACCTTC.

Many counts were recorded for this clonotype. CDR3 amino acids: CASGRTSVGELFF. Written as DNA, the CDR3 is TGTGCTAGTGGCAGAACTAGCGTCGGGGAGCTGTTTTTT. The chain joins TRBV12-5 to TRBJ2-2, with 7 positions matching TRBD2. With 6 bases clipped from V and 7 bases from J, the junction kept 5 bases outside the gene matches. In germline, CDR1 is LGHNT, CDR2 FRNRAP. The CDR3 has 13 amino acids.

This clonotype was found many times. The V and J genes are TRBV6-5 and TRBJ2-5; D ambiguous. Trimming pared 5 bases from V and 0 bases from J, leaving 7 bases between. The CDR3 consists of 13 residues. Per germline, CDR1 MNHEY and CDR2 SVGAGI. The CDR3 DNA is TGTGCCAGCAGTAGGGCCCACCAAGAGACCCAGTACTTC. As protein: CASSRAHQETQYF.

This clonotype was seen ten or more times. This chain joins TRBV30 and TRBJ1-2; weak D call: TRBD1 (6 bases). Trimming pared 0 bases from V and 4 bases from J, leaving 12 bases between. From germline, CDR1 is GTSNPN and CDR2 SVGIG (reference sequence). The CDR3 runs 14 residues. CDR3 residues: CAWSVRGGSYGYTF. The DNA of the CDR3 is TGTGCCTGGAGTGTACGAGGGGGAAGCTATGGCTACACCTTC.

This clonotype was counted at least ten times. The rearrangement joins TRBV28 to TRBJ1-5; D call uncertain. Germline V gives CDR1 MDHEN, CDR2 SYDVKM. V gave up 6 bases and J gave up 7 bases, with 10 bases separating them. This CDR3 comprises 12 residues. CDR3 nucleotides: TGTGCCAGCAGCCCCCCGGGACAGCCCCAGCATTTT. It encodes CASSPPGQPQHF. The full variable domain, completed using reference TRBV28 and TRBJ1-5, is DVKVTQSSRYLVKRTGEKVFLECVQDMDHENMFWYRQDPGLGLRLIYFSYDVKMKEKGDIPEGYSVSREKKERFSLILESASTNQTSMYLCASSPPGQPQHFGDGTRLSIL.